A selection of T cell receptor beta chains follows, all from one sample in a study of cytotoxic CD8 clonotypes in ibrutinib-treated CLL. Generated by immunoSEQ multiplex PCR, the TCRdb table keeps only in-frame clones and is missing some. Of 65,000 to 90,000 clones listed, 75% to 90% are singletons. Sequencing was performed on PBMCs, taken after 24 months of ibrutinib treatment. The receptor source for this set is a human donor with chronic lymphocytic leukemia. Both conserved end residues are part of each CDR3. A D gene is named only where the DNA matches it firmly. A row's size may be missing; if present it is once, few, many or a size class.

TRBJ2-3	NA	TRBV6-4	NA	TGTGCCAGCAGCAATGGAGCCGATACGCAGTATTTT	CASSNGADTQYF
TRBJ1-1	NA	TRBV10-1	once	TGCGCCAGCAGTGGGGTATCGAGCACTGAAGCTTTCTTT	CASSGVSSTEAFF
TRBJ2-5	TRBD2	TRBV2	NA	TGTGCCAGCAGTGGAATAGCGGGCGGTTTCGGGACCCAGTACTTC	CASSGIAGGFGTQYF
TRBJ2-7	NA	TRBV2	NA	TGTGCCAGCAGTGAAGCGGGGGCTAATTCCTACGAGCAGTACTTC	CASSEAGANSYEQYF
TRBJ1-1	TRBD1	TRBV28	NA	TGTGCCAGCAGTTTATCCCGAAACAGGGGGGAGAACACTGAAGCTTTCTTT	CASSLSRNRGENTEAFF
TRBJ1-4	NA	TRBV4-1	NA	TGCGCCAGCAGCCACGGCGGAGGGGCCGCAACTAATGAAAAACTGTTTTTT	CASSHGGGAATNEKLFF
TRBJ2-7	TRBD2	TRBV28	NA	TGTGCCAGCAGTTTTGACCCCGGACTAGCGGGAGTTGGCGAGCAGTACTTC	CASSFDPGLAGVGEQYF
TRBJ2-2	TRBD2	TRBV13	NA	TGTGCCAGCTCCCGCCTAGCGGCGAACACCGGGGAGCTGTTTTTT	CASSRLAANTGELFF
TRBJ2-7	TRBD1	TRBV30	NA	TGTGCCTGGAGTCATACGGGGGGACAGGGGGCTCGGCAGTACTTC	CAWSHTGGQGARQYF
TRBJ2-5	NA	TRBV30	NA	TGTGCCTGGAGCCAAGAGACCCAGTACTTC	CAWSQETQYF
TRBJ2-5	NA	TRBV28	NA	TGTGCCAGCATGCCGGCGGAGCCGGCAGAGACCCAGTACTTC	CASMPAEPAETQYF
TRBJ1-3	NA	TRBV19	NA	TGTGCCAGTAGTATCGGGGACCGATTCTCTGGAAACACCATATATTTT	CASSIGDRFSGNTIYF
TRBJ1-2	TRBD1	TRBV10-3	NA	TGTGCCATCAAGGACAGGGGGTATGGCTACACCTTC	CAIKDRGYGYTF
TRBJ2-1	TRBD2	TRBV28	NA	TGTGCCACCCAGACTAGCGGGAGGGCCGCGGATGAGCAGTTCTTC	CATQTSGRAADEQFF
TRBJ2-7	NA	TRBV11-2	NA	TGTGCCAGCAGCCAGGCCGGGGTATCCTACGAGCAGTACTTC	CASSQAGVSYEQYF
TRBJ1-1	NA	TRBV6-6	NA	TGTGCCAGCAGTTACGAGGGCAGGGGTTACCACACTGAAGCTTTCTTT	CASSYEGRGYHTEAFF
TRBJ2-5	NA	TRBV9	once	TGTGCCAGCAGCGTCGGGGGTAACCAAGAGACCCAGTACTTC	CASSVGGNQETQYF
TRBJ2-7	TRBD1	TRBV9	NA	TGTGCCAGCAGCGAGACAGGGGGTCCCGGCGAGCAGTACTTC	CASSETGGPGEQYF
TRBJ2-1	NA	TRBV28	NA	TGTGCCAGCAGTTTTTTCGTATCGGGACCTTCATATGAGCAGTTCTTC	CASSFFVSGPSYEQFF